Below, 24 T cell receptor beta chains from the same sample are listed, as sequenced in a study of CDR3 diversity in severe acne. Using its own MiXCR run on the PCR reads, TCRdb lists one record per CDR3 protein. The sample has 100,000 or so distinct CDR3 sequences, more than 45% seen once. Material for sequencing was blood. The receptors shown here come from a male donor with acne.

V and J are TRBV10-2 and TRBJ2-5, with 12 bases lining up with TRBD1. The V and J ends lost 2 bases and 3 bases, in that order; junction bases with no gene match: 1. Germline CDR1 WSHSY, CDR2 SAAADI. This CDR3 has 15 residues. The CDR3 spells CASSEGTGGEETQYF. As DNA, the CDR3 is TGCGCCAGCAGTGAGGGGACAGGGGGCGAAGAGACCCAGTACTTC.

Concerning this clonotype: This may stem from a read error, because a much larger clone lies one nucleotide away. The chain recombines TRBV7-9 with TRBJ1-4, with unresolved D. The CDR3 totals 12 residues. Looked up from germline, CDR1 is SEHNR and CDR2 is FQNEAQ (reference sequence). For the CDR3, the DNA is TGTGCCAGCAGCCCAAGGGATGAAAAACTGTCTTTT. Translating it yields CASSPRDEKLSF.

To note about this clonotype: A read error may produce the germline difference seen at one junction end. This chain connects TRBV10-3 to TRBJ1-2; no clear D gene. The CDR3 contains 14 residues. Germline loops: CDR1 ENHRY, CDR2 SYGVKD. The CDR3: CASSKTARYYGYTF. The DNA for the CDR3 is TGTGCCAGCAGTAAAACTGCGAGGTACTATGGCTACACCTTC.

This clonotype was recorded only once. The junction does not match germline at one end; this may be a read error. CDR3 amino acids: CASSSVNTGLAEVF. As DNA, the CDR3 is TGTGCCAGCAGCTCTGTGAACACCGGACTAGCGGAGGTCTTC. V is TRBV7-3 and J is TRBJ2-1; TRBD2 matches at 10 bases. The germline V gene encodes CDR1 SGHTA and CDR2 FQGTGA. The CDR3 contains 14 residues.

J is TRBJ1-2 and V is TRBV5-1; D is possibly TRBD1 (6 bases). The CDR3 length is 15 residues. V gave up 0 bases and J gave up 5 bases, with 14 bases separating them. CDR1 SGHRS and CDR2 YFSETQ come from the germline V gene. Here the CDR3 reads CASSLAPGDQYGYTF. As DNA, the CDR3 is TGCGCCAGCAGCTTGGCGCCAGGGGACCAATATGGCTACACCTTC.

This clonotype came up many times. J is TRBJ2-5 and V is TRBV19, with 15 positions matching TRBD2. With V trimmed by 6 bases and J by 5 bases, 7 bases remained unmatched. From germline, CDR1 is LNHDA and CDR2 SQIVND (reference sequence). This CDR3 is built from 16 residues. DNA for the CDR3: TGTGCCAGTAGCGCGGGGACTAGCGGGAGGAGGGAGACCCAGTACTTC. Protein product: CASSAGTSGRRETQYF.

This clonotype was observed a few times. The chain recombines TRBV20-1 with TRBJ2-7, with 8 bases lining up with TRBD2. In germline, CDR1 is DFQATT, CDR2 SNEGSKA (reference sequence). There are 15 residues in the CDR3. Trimming removed 3 bases from V and 5 bases from J; junction bases left unmatched: 12. The DNA of the CDR3 is TGCAGTGCTAGGACCGCCGGGACTAGTAACCACGAGCAGTACTTC. Its translation: CSARTAGTSNHEQYF.

Details on this clonotype: A much bigger clone sits one base away, suggesting this may be a read error. The rearrangement uses TRBV7-9 and TRBJ2-1; D ambiguous. Germline-derived CDR1 and CDR2 are SEHNR and FQNEAQ (reference sequence). Trimming removed 5 bases from V and 5 bases from J, with 4 bases in between. CDR3 size: 11 residues. Here the CDR3 reads CASSRDNEQFF. CDR3 nucleotides: TGTGCCAGCAGCCGGGACAATGAGCAGTTCTTC.

This clonotype was seen just once. The V and J genes are TRBV7-9 and TRBJ2-7; TRBD2 matches at 13 bases. This CDR3 has 16 residues. Germline V gene lookup returns CDR1 SEHNR and CDR2 FQNEAQ (reference sequence). Trimming took 5 bases from V and 5 from J; bases not matched to a gene: 9. In DNA, the CDR3 is TGTGCCAGCAGCCGAACTAGCGGGAGGGCCCGCGACGAGCAGTACTTC. Amino acids: CASSRTSGRARDEQYF.

The chain links TRBV4-2 to TRBJ2-7; D gene uncertain. This CDR3 contains 12 residues. CDR1 is LGHNA and CDR2 is YNFKEQ in the germline V gene. Trimming took off 6 bases at V and 3 bases at J, with 9 bases between the two ends. CDR3 sequence: CASRGQGYEQYF. In nucleotides, the CDR3 is TGTGCCAGCAGGGGTCAAGGCTACGAGCAGTACTTC.

About this clonotype: A single base separates this from a much larger clone, so it may be a read error. The rearrangement links TRBV5-4 to TRBJ1-6; D gene unclear. The CDR3 consists of 12 residues. CDR1 is SGHNT, CDR2 YYREEE, per germline (reference sequence). The CDR3 is CANSLWEESLHF. DNA of the CDR3: TGTGCCAACAGCTTGTGGGAGGAGTCCCTCCACTTT.

About this clonotype itself: This could be a read error, since a much larger clone is one nucleotide away. The chain combines TRBV6-6 with TRBJ1-5; D remains ambiguous. The germline gives CDR1 MNHNY, CDR2 SVGAGI (reference sequence). The length of the CDR3 is 12 residues. The CDR3 DNA follows: TGTGCCAGCGGTTACGCGAATCAGCCCCAGCATTTT. Encoded protein: CASGYANQPQHF.

This clonotype was seen just once. Just one base apart from a much larger clone, this may be a read error. The chain uses TRBV7-3 and TRBJ2-3; 8 positions match TRBD2. J lost 5 bases, V lost 0 bases, and 4 bases had no gene match. Germline V gene data show CDR1 as SGHTA and CDR2 as FQGTGA. The CDR3 length is 15 residues. The chain's CDR3 is CASSLTLSGGDTQYF. CDR3 DNA: TGTGCCAGCAGCTTAACTCTAAGCGGGGGAGATACGCAGTATTTT.

The table lists this clonotype with many counts. This rearrangement joins TRBV5-1 to TRBJ2-7, with TRBD2 as a possible D gene (5 bases). The V gene lost 2 bases and the J gene lost 1 base, with 7 bases spanning the gap. Germline V CDR1 and CDR2: SGHRS, YFSETQ. The CDR3 length is 13 residues. Written as DNA, the CDR3 is TGCGCCAGCAGCTTTAGCGCATCCTACGAGCAGTACTTC. This codes for CASSFSASYEQYF.

This chain connects TRBV2 to TRBJ2-5; the match to TRBD2 covers 15 bases. CDR1 and CDR2 from the germline V gene are SNHLY and FYNNEI. The CDR3 runs 15 residues. V lost 9 bases and J lost 4; bases outside the gene matches: 6. The CDR3 here is CASGLAGGETETQYF. The CDR3 bases are TGTGCCAGTGGACTAGCGGGAGGGGAAACAGAGACCCAGTACTTC. Together with reference TRBV2 and TRBJ2-5, the CDR3 gives the full variable domain: EPEVTQTPSHQVTQMGQEVILRCVPISNHLYFYWYRQILGQKVEFLVSFYNNEISEKSEIFDDQFSVERPDGSNFTLKIRSTKLEDSAMYFCASGLAGGETETQYFGPGTRLLVL.

In its sample, this clonotype is medium-sized. The chain couples TRBV7-6 to TRBJ2-3; D is perhaps TRBD1 or TRBD2 (6 bases each). The CDR3 consists of 13 residues. Germline V lookup: CDR1 SGHVS, CDR2 FNYEAQ. V lost 1 base, J lost 9 bases, and 11 bases lay in between. The CDR3 nucleotides are TGTGCCAGCAGCTTAGACGGCGGGACAACGCAGTATTTT. Protein product: CASSLDGGTTQYF.

Remarks on this clonotype: This may be a read error: a much more frequent sequence differs by one nucleotide. The chain uses TRBV13 and TRBJ2-5; D gene unclear. Germline-derived CDR1 and CDR2 are PRHDT and FYEKMQ (reference sequence). This CDR3 contains 12 residues. This CDR3 reads CASSYLQETQHF. The CDR3 nucleotides are TGTGCCAGCAGCTACCTCCAAGAGACCCAGCACTTC.

This clonotype occurred many times. The chain joins TRBV7-9 to TRBJ2-7, with D tentatively TRBD1 or TRBD2 (6 bases each). The CDR3 totals 15 residues. Germline assignment: CDR1 SEHNR and CDR2 FQNEAQ (reference sequence). V dropped 4 bases and J dropped 3 bases, with 16 bases sitting between them. CDR3 sequence (DNA): TGTGCCAGCAGCTCCGGAAGGGGGACTTTCTACGAGCAGTACTTC. Translation gives CASSSGRGTFYEQYF.

The chain uses TRBV10-2 and TRBJ1-2, with D perhaps matching TRBD1 (5 bases). V shed 3 bases and J shed 2 bases, with 10 bases lying between them. In germline, CDR1 is WSHSY, CDR2 SAAADI. This CDR3 is 14 amino acids long. This chain's CDR3 is CASSEGDVNYGYTF. As DNA, the CDR3 is TGCGCCAGCAGTGAAGGGGACGTAAACTATGGCTACACCTTC.

This sequence joins TRBV29-1 and TRBJ2-7; weak D call: TRBD2 (5 bases). In germline, CDR1 is SQVTM, CDR2 ANQGSEA. Trimming shortened V by 4 bases and J by 2 bases, and 15 bases separated the two germline ends. This CDR3 is built from 14 residues. The DNA for the CDR3 is TGCAGCGTTGTGTCGTCGTCACTAGCCTACGAGCAGTACTTC. This translates into CSVVSSSLAYEQYF.

This clonotype was counted a few times. The genes are TRBV28 and TRBJ2-6; TRBD1 aligns across 10 bases. CDR1 MDHEN and CDR2 SYDVKM come from the germline V gene. Losses at the gene ends were 2 bases for V and 1 base for J; bases not matched to a gene: 11. This CDR3 region has 20 residues. The DNA for the CDR3 is TGTGCCAGCAGTTTACTAATCGGGACAGGGGTTTGGTCTGGGGCCAACGTCCTGACTTTC. It translates to CASSLLIGTGVWSGANVLTF.

This clonotype qualifies as medium-sized. The chain recombines TRBV4-1 with TRBJ2-7; a weak D match, TRBD1 (5 bases). In germline, CDR1 is MGHRA, CDR2 YSYEKL. CDR3 length equals 15 residues. V lost 0 bases and J 3 bases, leaving 12 bases between the germline ends. This CDR3 is CASSQDPGILYEQYF. Written as DNA, the CDR3 is TGCGCCAGCAGCCAAGACCCAGGGATACTCTACGAGCAGTACTTC.

The chain combines TRBV12-3 or TRBV12-4 with TRBJ2-2; 9 bases fit TRBD2. CDR3 length: 18 amino acids. V lost 0 bases and J lost 4; bases outside the gene matches: 9. CDR3 protein: CASSLAQGGGRATGELFF. DNA for the CDR3: TGTGCCAGCAGTTTAGCGCAGGGTGGCGGGAGGGCCACCGGGGAGCTGTTTTTT.

This clonotype is judged medium-sized. This chain links TRBV20-1 with TRBJ2-5, with 7 nucleotides matching TRBD2. This CDR3 region has 15 residues. Per germline, CDR1 DFQATT and CDR2 SNEGSKA (reference sequence). The V and J ends lost 0 bases and 3 bases, in that order; junction bases with no gene match: 7. The CDR3 loop reads CSARDLRLAEETQYF. The CDR3 DNA is TGCAGTGCTAGAGATCTCCGGCTAGCGGAAGAGACCCAGTACTTC.